This T cell receptor beta chain was identified in a study of cytomegalovirus exposure and HLA in healthy donors. Study summary: Earlier, 90 million to 140 million unique TCR beta sequences were recovered from around 200 million T cells by an analysis. Points from the study as a whole: Rates of TCR association differed by HLA locus in a later analysis, with DRB1 highest and HLA-C lowest. TCR beta chains associated with HLA were, in a later analysis, more clonally expanded than equally common others. In a later analysis, V- and J-gene trimming of beta chains associated with a DCLRE1C missense variant, replicated independently.

This CDR3 is 16 amino acids long. CDR1 is MNHEY and CDR2 is SMNVEV in the germline V gene (reference sequence). V was pared by 5 bases and J by 0 bases, with 14 bases between. Concerning this clone itself: As yet, its antigen is unknown.

The PCR contained 60 Vbeta and 13 Jbeta primers. Produced via immunoSEQ multiplex PCR; TCRdb's table is partial and in-frame only. This table holds 110,000 to 150,000 clones, approximately 84% found once. This clonotype was sampled from a woman aged 60-75 years in good health and CMV-seropositive. Material for sequencing was PBMCs. This rearrangement joins TRBV27 to TRBJ2-1; D may be TRBD2 (6 bases). The CDR3 DNA reads as TGTGCCAGCAGTGAAGCCGGGAGTTTCTCCTACAATGAGCAGTTCTTC. It encodes CASSEAGSFSYNEQFF.